This entry lists 9 T cell receptor beta chains sequenced from one sample in a study of blood T cell repertoires in COVID-19. The assay was immunoSEQ multiplex PCR, and TCRdb's table has in-frame clones only and misses some. This sample has about 300,000 clones, with 85% to 90% found just once. The material sequenced was PBMCs or T cells enriched from blood (not recorded which). The receptors originated from a woman aged 45-59 years who had been exposed to COVID-19.

The genes are TRBV6-5 and TRBJ1-5; D perhaps matches TRBD1 (5 bases). The CDR3 is 16 residues long. Germline lookup yields CDR1 MNHEY and CDR2 SVGAGI. V was clipped by 4 bases and J by 0 bases, with 13 bases between them. The CDR3 sequence: CASSSFGGNSNQPQHF. The CDR3 bases are TGTGCCAGCAGTTCCTTTGGGGGGAATAGCAATCAGCCCCAGCATTTT.

The V and J genes are TRBV7-2 and TRBJ2-4; a weak D match, TRBD2 (7 bases). The CDR3 consists of 16 residues. The germline V gene has CDR1 SGHTA and CDR2 FQGNSA. Trimming took 5 bases from V and 5 from J, leaving 19 bases between them. CDR3 in amino acids: CASSPRRGGNQNIQYF. The CDR3 DNA sequence: TGTGCCAGCAGCCCGCGAAGGGGGGGGAACCAAAACATTCAGTACTTC.

CDR3 region: CASSQGVPLHF. Here the CDR3 DNA reads TGTGCCAGCAGTCAGGGTGTACCCCTCCACTTT. The J gene is TRBJ1-6, the V gene TRBV12-3 or TRBV12-4; D is perhaps TRBD1 (5 bases). The V end was cut by 5 bases, the J end by 12 bases, with 8 bases between. The CDR3 spans 11 residues.

The V and J genes are TRBV27 and TRBJ1-5; unclear D gene. This CDR3 has 13 amino acids. V gave up 3 bases and J gave up 7 bases, with 10 bases separating them. The germline gives CDR1 MNHEY, CDR2 SMNVEV (reference sequence). CDR3 in DNA: TGTGCCAGCAGTTTCGGGTTTTTGCAGCCCCAGCATTTT. Translated: CASSFGFLQPQHF.

The chain recombines TRBV28 with TRBJ1-1, with 7 bases fitting TRBD1. The CDR3 extends over 14 amino acids. Germline assignment: CDR1 MDHEN and CDR2 SYDVKM. J was trimmed by 4 bases and V by 6 bases; bases with no gene match: 8. The CDR3 reads CASRMGQTTTEAFF. CDR3 nucleotides: TGTGCCAGCAGGATGGGACAGACCACCACTGAAGCTTTCTTT. The full variable domain, rest sourced from reference TRBV28 and TRBJ1-1, is DVKVTQSSRYLVKRTGEKVFLECVQDMDHENMFWYRQDPGLGLRLIYFSYDVKMKEKGDIPEGYSVSREKKERFSLILESASTNQTSMYLCASRMGQTTTEAFFGQGTRLTVV.

The CDR3 here is CASSLGASVRETQYF. The CDR3 nucleotides read TGCGCCAGCAGCCTAGGGGCTTCAGTCAGGGAGACCCAGTACTTC. The chain combines TRBV5-1 with TRBJ2-5, with D maybe TRBD1 (5 bases). V lost 4 bases to trimming and J lost 5 bases, with 18 bases between them. The CDR3 totals 15 residues. The germline V gene encodes CDR1 SGHRS and CDR2 YFSETQ.

This clone was seen more than once but under ten times. The chain carries TRBV20-1 and TRBJ2-5; the D gene is possibly TRBD2 (6 bases). Per the germline V gene, CDR1 is DFQATT and CDR2 is SNEGSKA (reference sequence). V gave up 8 bases and J gave up 4 bases, with 11 bases separating them. The CDR3 spans 11 residues. CDR3 region: CSTRRAETQYF. CDR3 sequence (DNA): TGCAGTACCAGGAGGGCAGAGACCCAGTACTTC.

This clone was seen a handful of times. DNA of the CDR3: TGTGCCAGTACGGCGGGGGAAGGTTACGAGCAGTACTTC. It encodes CASTAGEGYEQYF. The chain carries TRBV19 and TRBJ2-7, with 7 nucleotides matching TRBD2. V lost 7 bases and J lost 4; bases outside the gene matches: 7. The CDR3 runs 13 residues. Germline V lookup: CDR1 LNHDA, CDR2 SQIVND (reference sequence).

This rearrangement joins TRBV7-8 to TRBJ2-7, with 11 bases that match TRBD2. The CDR3 consists of 16 residues. Germline values: CDR1 SGHVS, CDR2 FQNEAQ. V was clipped by 5 bases and J by 3 bases; unmatched bases: 9. CDR3 nucleotides: TGTGCCAGCAGCCCTCACCGTCTAGCGGGGGGCTACGAGCAGTACTTC. This sequence encodes CASSPHRLAGGYEQYF. Based on the CDR3 plus reference TRBV7-8 and TRBJ2-7, the full variable domain is GAGVSQSPRYKVAKRGQDVALRCDPISGHVSLFWYQQALGQGPEFLTYFQNEAQLDKSGLPSDRFFAERPEGSVSTLKIQRTQQEDSAVYLCASSPHRLAGGYEQYFGPGTRLTVT.